Listed below are T cell receptor beta chains from one sample, sequenced in a study of beta chain features in type 1 diabetes. Sequencing used immunoSEQ multiplex PCR; TCRdb keeps in-frame clones, though not all of them. In the table there are about 360,000 clones, roughly 12% of which are singletons. Sequences were obtained from naive CD4+ T cells from blood. All receptors derive from a man between 18 and 35 years old in good health. Both conserved end residues are part of each CDR3. A D gene is named only where the DNA matches it firmly. For some rows the clone size is stated as once, few or many, or as a class when expanded; others skip it.

clone_size: few; v_call: TRBV9; d_call: TRBD1; j_call: TRBJ1-2; cdr3_aa: CASSVRDRGGYTF; cdr3_nt: TGTGCCAGCAGCGTCCGGGACAGGGGCGGCTACACCTTC
clone_size: few; v_call: TRBV7-9; d_call: -; j_call: TRBJ2-3; cdr3_aa: CASSLGRDFTDTQYF; cdr3_nt: TGTGCCAGCAGCTTAGGTAGAGACTTCACAGATACGCAGTATTTT
clone_size: -; v_call: TRBV5-6; d_call: -; j_call: TRBJ1-5; cdr3_aa: CASSLMGLRSNQPQHF; cdr3_nt: TGTGCCAGCAGCTTAATGGGGCTGAGGAGCAATCAGCCCCAGCATTTT
clone_size: -; v_call: TRBV7-2; d_call: TRBD2; j_call: TRBJ2-5; cdr3_aa: CASSLSGGTVGETQYF; cdr3_nt: TGTGCCAGCAGCTTATCGGGGGGGACGGTGGGGGAGACCCAGTACTTC
clone_size: few; v_call: TRBV14; d_call: -; j_call: TRBJ2-6; cdr3_aa: CASSQVSRQTGANVLTF; cdr3_nt: TGTGCCAGCAGCCAAGTATCTCGACAGACTGGGGCCAACGTCCTGACTTTC
clone_size: -; v_call: TRBV11-2; d_call: TRBD2; j_call: TRBJ2-3; cdr3_aa: CASSQPKAGGTDTQYF; cdr3_nt: TGTGCCAGCAGCCAACCAAAAGCGGGGGGCACAGATACGCAGTATTTT
clone_size: few; v_call: TRBV30; d_call: -; j_call: TRBJ2-7; cdr3_aa: CAWTPGSYEQYF; cdr3_nt: TGTGCCTGGACCCCAGGGTCCTACGAGCAGTACTTC
clone_size: few; v_call: TRBV7-7; d_call: TRBD1; j_call: TRBJ2-7; cdr3_aa: CASSHGQALEQYF; cdr3_nt: TGTGCTAGCAGCCATGGACAGGCCCTCGAGCAGTACTTC
clone_size: -; v_call: TRBV18; d_call: TRBD1; j_call: TRBJ1-1; cdr3_aa: CASSLGTGDTEAFF; cdr3_nt: TGTGCCAGCTCACTAGGGACAGGGGACACTGAAGCTTTCTTT
clone_size: few; v_call: TRBV7-2; d_call: -; j_call: TRBJ2-5; cdr3_aa: CASSSAGKQETQYF; cdr3_nt: TGTGCCAGCAGCTCCGCAGGGAAACAAGAGACCCAGTACTTC
clone_size: -; v_call: TRBV25-1; d_call: TRBD1; j_call: TRBJ1-6; cdr3_aa: CASTSRGRGNSPLHF; cdr3_nt: TGTGCCAGCACGAGCAGGGGGAGAGGTAATTCACCCCTCCACTTT
clone_size: -; v_call: TRBV28; d_call: -; j_call: TRBJ1-2; cdr3_aa: CASSLNRDYGYTF; cdr3_nt: TGTGCCAGCTCATTAAACAGGGACTATGGCTACACCTTC
clone_size: few; v_call: TRBV6-5; d_call: -; j_call: TRBJ1-5; cdr3_aa: CASTAGRGGQPQHF; cdr3_nt: TGTGCCAGCACCGCAGGGAGAGGAGGGCAGCCCCAGCATTTT
clone_size: -; v_call: TRBV30; d_call: -; j_call: TRBJ2-3; cdr3_aa: CAWSVGGATDTQYF; cdr3_nt: TGTGCCTGGAGTGTAGGGGGGGCCACAGATACGCAGTATTTT
clone_size: few; v_call: TRBV30; d_call: -; j_call: TRBJ1-2; cdr3_aa: CAWSVEALYYGYTF; cdr3_nt: TGTGCCTGGAGTGTAGAAGCCCTATACTATGGCTACACCTTC
clone_size: -; v_call: TRBV2; d_call: -; j_call: TRBJ2-6; cdr3_aa: CASSGQPWANVLTF; cdr3_nt: TGTGCCAGCTCCGGACAGCCCTGGGCCAACGTCCTGACTTTC
clone_size: -; v_call: TRBV30; d_call: TRBD2; j_call: TRBJ2-3; cdr3_aa: CAWGTGLAGEGDTQYF; cdr3_nt: TGTGCCTGGGGAACAGGACTAGCGGGAGAGGGAGATACGCAGTATTTT
clone_size: -; v_call: TRBV28; d_call: TRBD2; j_call: TRBJ2-4; cdr3_aa: CASTSTGGSKNIQYF; cdr3_nt: TGTGCCAGCACATCAACGGGAGGTTCCAAAAACATTCAGTACTTC
clone_size: few; v_call: TRBV28; d_call: -; j_call: TRBJ2-7; cdr3_aa: CANLSSYEQYF; cdr3_nt: TGTGCCAACTTGAGCTCCTACGAGCAGTACTTC
clone_size: -; v_call: TRBV4-2; d_call: TRBD1; j_call: TRBJ2-2; cdr3_aa: CASSQETGATGELFF; cdr3_nt: TGTGCCAGCAGCCAAGAGACAGGGGCAACCGGGGAGCTGTTTTTT
clone_size: -; v_call: TRBV7-3; d_call: TRBD1; j_call: TRBJ2-3; cdr3_aa: CASSLGARGSTDTQYF; cdr3_nt: TGTGCCAGCAGCTTAGGGGCCAGGGGGAGCACAGATACGCAGTATTTT
clone_size: few; v_call: TRBV2; d_call: -; j_call: TRBJ2-7; cdr3_aa: CASSLQEWYEQYF; cdr3_nt: TGTGCCAGCAGCCTACAGGAATGGTACGAGCAGTACTTC
clone_size: few; v_call: TRBV28; d_call: TRBD1; j_call: TRBJ1-2; cdr3_aa: CASSLSATGTYGYTF; cdr3_nt: TGTGCCAGCAGTTTATCAGCGACAGGGACGTATGGCTACACCTTC
clone_size: -; v_call: TRBV27; d_call: TRBD1; j_call: TRBJ1-2; cdr3_aa: CASRDRGVHGYTF; cdr3_nt: TGTGCCAGCAGGGACAGGGGGGTACACGGCTACACCTTC
clone_size: few; v_call: TRBV30; d_call: -; j_call: TRBJ2-7; cdr3_aa: CAWSVSRMVDRAYEQYF; cdr3_nt: TGTGCCTGGAGTGTATCGAGAATGGTGGACAGAGCCTACGAGCAGTACTTC
clone_size: -; v_call: TRBV6-1; d_call: -; j_call: TRBJ2-5; cdr3_aa: CASYLPTGQETQYF; cdr3_nt: TGTGCCAGCTACTTACCTACAGGGCAAGAGACCCAGTACTTC
clone_size: few; v_call: TRBV18; d_call: -; j_call: TRBJ2-5; cdr3_aa: CASSPPQRRKETQYF; cdr3_nt: TGTGCCAGCTCACCACCGCAGAGGCGGAAAGAGACCCAGTACTTC
clone_size: few; v_call: TRBV7-9; d_call: -; j_call: TRBJ1-5; cdr3_aa: CASSLGASQPQHF; cdr3_nt: TGTGCCAGCAGCTTAGGGGCCTCCCAGCCCCAGCATTTT
clone_size: few; v_call: TRBV25-1; d_call: -; j_call: TRBJ1-1; cdr3_aa: CASSEGDRWNTEAFF; cdr3_nt: TGTGCCAGCAGTGAAGGTGACAGGTGGAACACTGAAGCTTTCTTT
clone_size: -; v_call: TRBV6-1; d_call: -; j_call: TRBJ2-7; cdr3_aa: CASTRGDTSSYEQYF; cdr3_nt: TGTGCCAGCACCCGGGGAGACACCAGCTCCTACGAGCAGTACTTC
clone_size: few; v_call: TRBV7-3; d_call: -; j_call: TRBJ2-1; cdr3_aa: CASSLRGLSNNEQFF; cdr3_nt: TGTGCCAGCAGCTTAAGGGGGCTCTCTAACAATGAGCAGTTCTTC